The present T cell receptor (beta chain) was sequenced within a study of beta chain features in type 1 diabetes. Study summary: On cell yields, gender and age, patients and healthy donors were similar.

This CDR3 comprises 11 residues. Germline CDR1 is WSHSY and CDR2 is SAAADI. Trimming shortened V by 8 bases and J by 7 bases, and 9 bases separated the two germline ends. This clone was counted only a few times. The antigen remains undetermined. Regarding the study as a whole: When Type 1 diabetes patients were examined, their TCRB CDR3s proved moderately but significantly shorter in all four CD4+ subsets. Patients' naive, central memory and regulatory TCRB repertoires appeared more alike than those of healthy donors. In patients and controls equally, PCR might favor templates that are shorter.

Expressed TCRB transcripts were sequenced because the isolated RNA had all been reverse transcribed beforehand. Assay: immunoSEQ multiplex PCR; the TCRdb copy retains only in-frame clones and omits some. The sample shows 300,000 or so clones, 6.5% to 10% of them seen only once. This TCR was sampled from a woman aged 18-29 years in good health. The source material was central memory CD4+ T cells from blood. V gene TRBV10-2 combines with J gene TRBJ2-1; no definite D call. The CDR3 sequence: CASQERNEQFF. DNA for the CDR3: TGCGCCAGCCAAGAGCGAAATGAGCAGTTCTTC.